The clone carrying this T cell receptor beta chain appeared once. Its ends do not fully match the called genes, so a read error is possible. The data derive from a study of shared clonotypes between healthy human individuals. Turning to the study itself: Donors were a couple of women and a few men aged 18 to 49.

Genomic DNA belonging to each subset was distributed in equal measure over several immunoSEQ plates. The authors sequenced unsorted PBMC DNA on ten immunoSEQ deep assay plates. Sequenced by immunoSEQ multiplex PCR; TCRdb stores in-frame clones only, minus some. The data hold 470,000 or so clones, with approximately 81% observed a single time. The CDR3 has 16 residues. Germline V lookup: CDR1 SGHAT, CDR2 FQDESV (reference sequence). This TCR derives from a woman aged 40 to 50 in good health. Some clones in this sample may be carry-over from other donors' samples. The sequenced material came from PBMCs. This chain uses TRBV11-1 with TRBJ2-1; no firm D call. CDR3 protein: CASSLDPLGMGNERFF. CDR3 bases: TGTGCCAGCAGCTTAGATCCCCTTGGGATGGGCAATGAGCGGTTCTTC.